This T cell receptor (beta chain) was observed in a study of identical twins. TCRdb analysed the 5' RACE reads with MiXCR anew, one entry per CDR3 protein. The profile shows more than 400,000 distinct CDR3 sequences, 12% to 15% of them singletons. This clonotype was recorded a few times. Germline V gene sequence: CDR1 SGHTA, CDR2 FQGNSA. Trimming removed 5 bases at V and 2 bases at J, with 16 bases between. The CDR3 contains 16 residues. Another study also made use of these data, one on yellow fever vaccine responses in identical twins.

This rearrangement joins TRBV7-2 to TRBJ2-1, with a tentative D call TRBD2 (5 bases). The sequence was collected from a woman between 18 and 29 years old in good health. Sequenced: CD4+ T cells sorted from blood. The CDR3 nucleotides are TGTGCCAGCAGCCCCCCGGGGAGTCCCCCCTACAATGAGCAGTTCTTC. Its translation is CASSPPGSPPYNEQFF.